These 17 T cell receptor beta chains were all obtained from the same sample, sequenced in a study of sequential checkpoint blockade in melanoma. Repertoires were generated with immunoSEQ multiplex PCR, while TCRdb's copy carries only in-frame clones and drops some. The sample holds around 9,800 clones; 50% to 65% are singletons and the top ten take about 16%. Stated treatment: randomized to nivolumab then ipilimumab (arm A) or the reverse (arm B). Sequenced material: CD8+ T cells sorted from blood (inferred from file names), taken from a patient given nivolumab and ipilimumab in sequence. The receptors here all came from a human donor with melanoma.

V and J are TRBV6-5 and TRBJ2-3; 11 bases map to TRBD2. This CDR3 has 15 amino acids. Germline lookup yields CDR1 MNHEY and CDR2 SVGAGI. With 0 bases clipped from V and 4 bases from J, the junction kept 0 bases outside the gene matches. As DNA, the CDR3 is TGTGCCAGCAGTTACTCTAGCGGGAGGGCAGATACGCAGTATTTT. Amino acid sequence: CASSYSSGRADTQYF.

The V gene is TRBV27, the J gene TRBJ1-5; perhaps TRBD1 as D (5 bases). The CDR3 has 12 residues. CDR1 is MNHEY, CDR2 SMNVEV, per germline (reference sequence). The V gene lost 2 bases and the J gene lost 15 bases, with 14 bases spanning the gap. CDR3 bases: TGTGCCAGCAGTTTAGGCGGAGGGGCCTGGCATTTT. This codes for CASSLGGGAWHF.

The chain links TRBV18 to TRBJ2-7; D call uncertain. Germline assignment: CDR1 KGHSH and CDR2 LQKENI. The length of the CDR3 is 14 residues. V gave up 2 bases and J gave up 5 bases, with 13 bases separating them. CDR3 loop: CASSPFSLGDEQYF. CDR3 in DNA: TGTGCCAGCTCACCATTCTCGTTGGGCGACGAGCAGTACTTC.

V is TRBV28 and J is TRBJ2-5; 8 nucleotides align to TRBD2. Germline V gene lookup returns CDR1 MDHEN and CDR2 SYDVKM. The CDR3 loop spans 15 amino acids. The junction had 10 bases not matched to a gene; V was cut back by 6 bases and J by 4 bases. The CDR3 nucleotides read TGTGCCAGCAGCTTACGCGAGCGGGAGAGAGAGACCCAGTACTTC. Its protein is CASSLRERERETQYF. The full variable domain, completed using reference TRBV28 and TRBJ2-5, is DVKVTQSSRYLVKRTGEKVFLECVQDMDHENMFWYRQDPGLGLRLIYFSYDVKMKEKGDIPEGYSVSREKKERFSLILESASTNQTSMYLCASSLRERERETQYFGPGTRLLVL.

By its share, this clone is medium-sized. CDR3 in amino acids: CAWASGTGGLDEQFF. The CDR3 DNA is TGTGCCTGGGCTTCCGGGACAGGGGGCCTCGATGAGCAGTTCTTC. This chain joins TRBV30 and TRBJ2-1; 12 positions agree with TRBD1. CDR1 is GTSNPN, CDR2 SVGIG, per germline (reference sequence). The V segment lost 5 bases and the J segment 8 bases; nucleotides outside the gene matches: 10. The CDR3 loop spans 15 amino acids.

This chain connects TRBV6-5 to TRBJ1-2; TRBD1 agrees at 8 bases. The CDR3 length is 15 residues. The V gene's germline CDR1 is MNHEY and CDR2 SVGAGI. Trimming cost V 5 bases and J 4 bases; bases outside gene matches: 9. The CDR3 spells CASSAFIQGGYGYTF. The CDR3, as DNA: TGTGCCAGCAGTGCCTTTATACAGGGGGGCTATGGCTACACCTTC.

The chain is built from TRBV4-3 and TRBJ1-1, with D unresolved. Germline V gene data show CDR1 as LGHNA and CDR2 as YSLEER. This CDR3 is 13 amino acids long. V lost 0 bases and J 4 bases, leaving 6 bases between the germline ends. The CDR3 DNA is TGCGCCAGCAGCCAAGATCCGGTCACTGAAGCTTTCTTT. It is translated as CASSQDPVTEAFF.

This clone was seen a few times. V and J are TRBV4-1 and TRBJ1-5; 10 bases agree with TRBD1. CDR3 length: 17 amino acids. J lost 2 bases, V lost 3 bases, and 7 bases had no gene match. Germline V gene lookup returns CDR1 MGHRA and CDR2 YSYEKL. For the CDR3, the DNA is TGCGCCAGCAGCCAGCAGTTAGGGACAGGGGGCAATCAGCCCCAGCATTTT. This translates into CASSQQLGTGGNQPQHF.

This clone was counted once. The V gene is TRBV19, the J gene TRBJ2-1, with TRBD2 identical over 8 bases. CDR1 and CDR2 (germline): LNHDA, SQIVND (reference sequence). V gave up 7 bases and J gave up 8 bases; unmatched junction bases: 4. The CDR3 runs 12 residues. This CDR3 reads CASKSGSDEQFF. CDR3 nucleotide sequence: TGTGCCAGTAAAAGCGGGAGCGATGAGCAGTTCTTC.

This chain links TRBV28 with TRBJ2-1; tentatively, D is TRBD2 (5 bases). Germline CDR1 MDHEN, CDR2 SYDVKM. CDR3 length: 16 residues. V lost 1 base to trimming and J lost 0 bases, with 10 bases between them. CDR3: CASSLYGESSYNEQFF. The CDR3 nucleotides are TGTGCCAGCAGTTTATATGGGGAGAGCTCCTACAATGAGCAGTTCTTC.

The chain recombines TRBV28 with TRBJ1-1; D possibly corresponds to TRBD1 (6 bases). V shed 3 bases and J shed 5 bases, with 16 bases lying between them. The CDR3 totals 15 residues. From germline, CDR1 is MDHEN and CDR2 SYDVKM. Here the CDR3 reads CASSFGAGVETEAFF. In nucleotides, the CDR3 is TGTGCCAGCAGTTTCGGGGCAGGGGTGGAGACTGAAGCTTTCTTT.

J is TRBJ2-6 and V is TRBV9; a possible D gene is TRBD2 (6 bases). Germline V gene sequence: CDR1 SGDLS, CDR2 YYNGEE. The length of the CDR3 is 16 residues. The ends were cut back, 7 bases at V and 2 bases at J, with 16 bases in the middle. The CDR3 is CASGGSGFPGANVLTF. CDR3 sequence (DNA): TGTGCCAGCGGAGGGTCGGGGTTTCCTGGGGCCAACGTCCTGACTTTC.

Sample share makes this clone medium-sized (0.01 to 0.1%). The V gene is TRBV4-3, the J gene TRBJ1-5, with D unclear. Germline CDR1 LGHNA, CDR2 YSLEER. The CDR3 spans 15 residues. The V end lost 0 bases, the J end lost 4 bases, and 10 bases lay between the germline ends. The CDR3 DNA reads TGCGCCAGCAGCCAAGAACTCCCTTCTAATCAGCCCCAGCATTTT. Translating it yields CASSQELPSNQPQHF.

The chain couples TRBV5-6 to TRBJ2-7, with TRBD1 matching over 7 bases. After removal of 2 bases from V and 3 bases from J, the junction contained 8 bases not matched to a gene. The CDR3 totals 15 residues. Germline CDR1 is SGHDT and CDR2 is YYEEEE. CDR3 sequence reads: CASSFGTVAFYEQYF. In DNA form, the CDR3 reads TGTGCCAGCAGCTTTGGGACAGTGGCCTTCTACGAGCAGTACTTC.

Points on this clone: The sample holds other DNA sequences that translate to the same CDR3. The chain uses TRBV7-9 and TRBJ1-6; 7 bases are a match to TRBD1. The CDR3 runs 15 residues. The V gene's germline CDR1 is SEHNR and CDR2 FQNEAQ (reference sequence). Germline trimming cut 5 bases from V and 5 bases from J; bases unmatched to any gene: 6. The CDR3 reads CASSPRDRNNSPLHF. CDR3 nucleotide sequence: TGTGCCAGCAGCCCACGGGACAGAAATAATTCACCCCTCCACTTT.

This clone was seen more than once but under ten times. CDR3 bases: TGCGCCAGCAGCCAAGATGCCCCAACTAGCTTTGAGCAGTTCTTC. Translated: CASSQDAPTSFEQFF. The chain joins TRBV4-3 to TRBJ2-1; possibly TRBD2 for D (6 bases). The CDR3 is made up of 15 amino acids. Germline CDR1 LGHNA, CDR2 YSLEER. Trimming took off 0 bases at V and 9 bases at J, with 15 bases between the two ends.

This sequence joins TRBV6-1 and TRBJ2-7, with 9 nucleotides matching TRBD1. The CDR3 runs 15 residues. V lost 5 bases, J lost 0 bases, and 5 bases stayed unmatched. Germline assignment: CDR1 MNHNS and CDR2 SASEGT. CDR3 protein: CASSTGTGSSYEQYF. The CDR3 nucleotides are TGTGCCAGCAGTACCGGGACAGGGAGCTCCTACGAGCAGTACTTC.